Presented here are 6 T cell receptor beta chains from one specimen sequenced in a study of CD8+ T cells in alopecia areata. Sequencing relied on a cDNA template that was reverse transcribed from extracted RNA. Sequencing used immunoSEQ multiplex PCR; TCRdb keeps in-frame clones, though not all of them. Here the sample spans 210,000 or so clones, 66% being singletons. The treatment here: oral pan-JAK inhibitor, 5-10 mg twice daily. The sample here was CD4+ T cells sorted from blood, taken at approximately week 42, from a patient treated with tofacitinib. The receptors stem from a human donor with alopecia areata.

The chain employs TRBV28 and TRBJ1-2, with 7 bases that match TRBD1. Per germline, CDR1 MDHEN and CDR2 SYDVKM. The trim removed 7 bases at V and 4 bases at J, leaving 3 bases unmatched. This CDR3 spans 12 amino acids. Written as DNA, the CDR3 is TGTGCCAGCAAGACAGGGCCCTATGGCTACACCTTC. Translation: CASKTGPYGYTF.

This chain's CDR3 is CSVRQGSNEQFF. DNA for the CDR3: TGCAGCGTTAGACAGGGCAGCAATGAGCAGTTCTTC. The rearrangement joins TRBV29-1 to TRBJ2-1, with 7 bases aligning to TRBD1. The CDR3 consists of 12 residues. Germline lookup yields CDR1 SQVTM and CDR2 ANQGSEA. V lost 5 bases to trimming and J lost 6 bases; unmatched junction nucleotides: 4.

The chain links TRBV28 to TRBJ1-2; no reliable D call. The CDR3 is 13 residues long. Germline lookup yields CDR1 MDHEN and CDR2 SYDVKM. V dropped 8 bases and J dropped 4 bases, with 14 bases sitting between them. CDR3 amino acids: CASGDTQIYGYTF. The CDR3 DNA follows: TGTGCCAGCGGAGACACCCAAATCTATGGCTACACCTTC.

Note on this clone: This sample also contains other DNA sequences that code for the same CDR3. This chain links TRBV25-1 with TRBJ1-1; a possible D gene is TRBD1 (5 bases). Between the trimmed V and J ends, which lost 5 bases and 0 bases, there was a span of 10 bases. This CDR3 has 14 amino acids. Germline CDR1 is MGHDK and CDR2 is SYGVNS. The CDR3 nucleotides read TGTGCCAGCAGTCAAACAGGATTGAACACTGAAGCTTTCTTT. Translating it yields CASSQTGLNTEAFF.

The rearrangement links TRBV12-5 to TRBJ1-2; TRBD1 matches at 11 bases. Germline CDR1 and CDR2: LGHNT and FRNRAP. V lost 6 bases to trimming and J lost 4 bases; unmatched junction nucleotides: 1. The CDR3 consists of 13 residues. The DNA of the CDR3 is TGTGCTAGTGGGGACAGGGGGCTCTATGGCTACACCTTC. Its protein product is CASGDRGLYGYTF.

V and J are TRBV4-3 and TRBJ2-2, with D perhaps TRBD1 (6 bases). Germline V gene sequence: CDR1 LGHNA, CDR2 YSLEER. The CDR3 sequence is 16 residues long. Trimming took 2 bases from V and 4 from J, leaving 14 bases between them. The CDR3 region has the DNA TGCGCCAGCAGCCAATCGTCAGGGGTGAGCACCGGGGAGCTGTTTTTT. It is translated as CASSQSSGVSTGELFF.